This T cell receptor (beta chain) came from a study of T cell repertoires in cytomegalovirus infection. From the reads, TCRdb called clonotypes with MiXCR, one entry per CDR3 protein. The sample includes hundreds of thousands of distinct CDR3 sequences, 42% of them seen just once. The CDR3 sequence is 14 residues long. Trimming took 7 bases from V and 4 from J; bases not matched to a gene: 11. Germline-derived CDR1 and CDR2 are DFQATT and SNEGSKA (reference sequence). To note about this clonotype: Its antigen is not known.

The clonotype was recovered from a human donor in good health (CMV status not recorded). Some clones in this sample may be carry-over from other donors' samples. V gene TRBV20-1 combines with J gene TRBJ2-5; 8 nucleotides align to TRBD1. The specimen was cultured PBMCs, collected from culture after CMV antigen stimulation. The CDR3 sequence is CSVRRAGGGETQYF. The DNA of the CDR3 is TGCAGTGTCCGGAGGGCAGGGGGCGGAGAGACCCAGTACTTC.